These 27 T cell receptor beta chains were sequenced from one sample in a study of cytomegalovirus exposure and HLA in healthy donors. Researchers ran the PCR with 60 Vbeta and 13 Jbeta primers. Profiling relied on immunoSEQ multiplex PCR, and the TCRdb table lists in-frame clones only, not all of them. The sample has about 140,000 clones, roughly three quarters seen once. The sequencing input was PBMCs. These receptors were taken from a woman between 40 and 50 years old in good health and CMV-seronegative.

The V call is TRBV7-6, the J call TRBJ2-7, with 11 bases matching TRBD2. CDR3 length: 16 residues. V lost 5 bases and J lost 4; bases outside the gene matches: 10. Germline assignment: CDR1 SGHVS and CDR2 FNYEAQ. CDR3 bases: TGTGCCAGCAGCCCATACAAGGGACTAGCGGTATACGAGCAGTACTTC. Amino acids: CASSPYKGLAVYEQYF.

The chain links TRBV4-3 to TRBJ2-1; a weak D match, TRBD2 (5 bases). CDR1 and CDR2 (germline): LGHNA, YSLEER. V gave up 0 bases and J gave up 0 bases, with 9 bases separating them. The CDR3 is made up of 16 amino acids. CDR3 in amino acids: CASSQDLGGSYNEQFF. The CDR3 coding sequence is TGCGCCAGCAGCCAAGATCTAGGAGGCTCCTACAATGAGCAGTTCTTC.

The chain carries TRBV28 and TRBJ2-2, with D possibly TRBD1 on 6 matching bases. Germline-derived CDR1 and CDR2 are MDHEN and SYDVKM. The CDR3 has 11 residues. Trimming took off 7 bases at V and 7 bases at J, with 7 bases between the two ends. CDR3 sequence (DNA): TGTGCCAGCACGGACAGCGGGGAGCTGTTTTTT. As protein: CASTDSGELFF. Full variable domain (missing parts from reference TRBV28 and TRBJ2-2): DVKVTQSSRYLVKRTGEKVFLECVQDMDHENMFWYRQDPGLGLRLIYFSYDVKMKEKGDIPEGYSVSREKKERFSLILESASTNQTSMYLCASTDSGELFFGEGSRLTVL.

There are a few counts of this clone. This chain connects TRBV7-2 to TRBJ2-2; the match to TRBD1 covers 9 bases. The CDR3 has 15 residues. Germline CDR1 and CDR2: SGHTA and FQGNSA. V dropped 1 base and J dropped 5; count of bases not matched to a gene: 2. The DNA for the CDR3 is TGTGCCAGCAGCTTAGTGGACAGGGGAACCGGGGAGCTGTTTTTT. Its translation: CASSLVDRGTGELFF.

This chain connects TRBV27 to TRBJ2-7; 7 bases align to TRBD1. CDR3 length equals 16 residues. V dropped 4 bases and J dropped 2; count of bases not matched to a gene: 11. CDR1 and CDR2 from the germline V gene are MNHEY and SMNVEV (reference sequence). Written as DNA, the CDR3 is TGTGCCAGCAGTTCACCTCTCCAGACAGGGACCTACGAGCAGTACTTC. It encodes CASSSPLQTGTYEQYF.

This chain joins TRBV10-3 and TRBJ2-7, with TRBD1 identical over 8 bases. CDR3 length equals 20 residues. The trim removed 6 bases at V and 0 bases at J, leaving 22 bases unmatched. Germline CDR1 reads ENHRY; CDR2 reads SYGVKD. CDR3 amino acids: CAISRLTKDREDDSSYEQYF. CDR3 DNA sequence: TGTGCCATCAGCCGATTAACCAAGGACAGGGAAGATGACAGCTCCTACGAGCAGTACTTC.

V usage is TRBV9 and J usage is TRBJ1-2, with a weak D call TRBD1 (5 bases). Looked up from germline, CDR1 is SGDLS and CDR2 is YYNGEE. V lost 3 bases and J lost 13, with 13 bases in between. This CDR3 is built from 11 residues. DNA for the CDR3: TGTGCCAGCAGCGGGGTTCCGGGACTCACCTTC. It specifies CASSGVPGLTF.

The chain joins TRBV7-3 to TRBJ2-6, with a possible D match to TRBD2 (6 bases). CDR1 is SGHTA and CDR2 is FQGTGA in the germline V gene. The CDR3 length is 17 residues. V was pared by 2 bases and J by 0 bases, with 11 bases between. The CDR3 nucleotides are TGTGCCAGCAGCTTATGGGGAGGCAACTCTGGGGCCAACGTCCTGACTTTC. Its protein product is CASSLWGGNSGANVLTF.

This chain joins TRBV11-1 and TRBJ2-3, with TRBD1 as a possible D gene (5 bases). The germline CDR1 and CDR2 sequences are SGHAT and FQDESV (reference sequence). CDR3 size: 12 residues. V was cut by 5 bases and J by 5 bases, with 8 bases left in between. The CDR3 sequence: CASSPQVDTQYF. The CDR3 bases are TGTGCCAGCAGCCCACAGGTAGATACGCAGTATTTT.

This clone was detected a few times. The chain couples TRBV5-6 to TRBJ2-2; no clear D gene. Germline V gene sequence: CDR1 SGHDT, CDR2 YYEEEE. The CDR3 loop spans 13 amino acids. The V end lost 3 bases, the J end lost 1 base, and 4 bases lay between the germline ends. Here the CDR3 DNA reads TGTGCCAGCAGCTACAGGAACACCGGGGAGCTGTTTTTT. Amino acid sequence: CASSYRNTGELFF.

The chain couples TRBV19 to TRBJ1-5; D possibly corresponds to TRBD1 (6 bases). The germline V gene has CDR1 LNHDA and CDR2 SQIVND (reference sequence). Trimming took 0 bases from V and 4 from J, leaving 19 bases between them. The CDR3 totals 18 residues. CDR3 sequence: CASSIDWGQWGLNQPQHF. For the CDR3, the DNA is TGTGCCAGTAGTATAGATTGGGGCCAATGGGGGCTAAATCAGCCCCAGCATTTT.

The chain recombines TRBV10-3 with TRBJ2-5; 10 bases map to TRBD2. This CDR3 has 13 residues. With 8 bases clipped from V and 2 bases from J, the junction kept 2 bases outside the gene matches. Looked up from germline, CDR1 is ENHRY and CDR2 is SYGVKD. The CDR3 here is CAIGLAEQETQYF. The CDR3 DNA sequence: TGTGCCATCGGACTAGCGGAGCAAGAGACCCAGTACTTC.

The chain employs TRBV28 and TRBJ1-1; D is undetermined. The germline gives CDR1 MDHEN, CDR2 SYDVKM. The V gene lost 11 bases and the J gene lost 0 bases, with 13 bases spanning the gap. CDR3 length equals 13 residues. The CDR3 loop is CASLVNMNTEAFF. The CDR3 DNA follows: TGTGCCTCATTGGTAAACATGAACACTGAAGCTTTCTTT.

The chain has TRBV10-3 and TRBJ2-7; D is undetermined. This CDR3 has 15 amino acids. V lost 3 bases to trimming and J lost 3 bases, with 15 bases between them. Germline V gene data show CDR1 as ENHRY and CDR2 as SYGVKD. CDR3 loop: CAISEGRSAYYEQYF. The DNA of the CDR3 is TGTGCCATCAGTGAAGGTCGTTCAGCGTACTACGAGCAGTACTTC.

V and J are TRBV28 and TRBJ1-2, with D perhaps matching TRBD1 (6 bases). Germline V gene sequence: CDR1 MDHEN, CDR2 SYDVKM. This CDR3 is built from 14 residues. V shed 5 bases and J shed 8 bases, with 18 bases lying between them. CDR3 in amino acids: CASSRRQDSRGYTF. The CDR3 DNA reads TGTGCCAGCAGTCGTCGACAGGATTCGAGAGGCTACACCTTC.

The chain couples TRBV5-1 to TRBJ2-7, with D possibly being TRBD1 (5 bases). The CDR3 is 14 residues long. CDR1 SGHRS and CDR2 YFSETQ come from the germline V gene. Trimming removed 1 base at V and 6 bases at J, with 14 bases between. The CDR3 protein is CASSLNGRDPEQYF. CDR3 bases: TGCGCCAGCAGCTTGAACGGCAGGGATCCCGAGCAGTACTTC.

The V and J genes are TRBV7-2 and TRBJ1-3; no firm D call. This CDR3 spans 12 amino acids. Germline V CDR1 and CDR2: SGHTA, FQGNSA. Trimming shortened V by 5 bases and J by 1 base, and 3 bases separated the two germline ends. The CDR3 DNA reads TGTGCCAGCAGCCTTTCTGGAAACACCATATATTTT. It codes for CASSLSGNTIYF.

CDR3 region: CASSGSGGVGELFF. For the CDR3, the DNA is TGTGCCAGCAGTGGATCAGGGGGCGTGGGGGAGCTGTTTTTT. The chain joins TRBV6-1 to TRBJ2-2, with 8 bases matching TRBD1. CDR3 length equals 14 residues. Unmatched junction bases numbered 6, after V lost 4 bases and J lost 8 bases. In germline, CDR1 is MNHNS, CDR2 SASEGT.

V and J are TRBV10-2 and TRBJ2-2; 12 bases are shared with TRBD2. The V segment lost 8 bases and the J segment 14 bases; nucleotides outside the gene matches: 3. The CDR3 extends over 11 amino acids. Germline-derived CDR1 and CDR2 are WSHSY and SAAADI. The CDR3 DNA sequence: TGCGCCAGCTCGGGACTAGCGGGTCTGTTTTTT. Its protein is CASSGLAGLFF.

The table lists this clone with a count of one. The chain links TRBV11-3 to TRBJ1-1; possibly TRBD1 for D (5 bases). This CDR3 spans 15 amino acids. Trimming shortened V by 3 bases and J by 2 bases, and 13 bases separated the two germline ends. Germline lookup yields CDR1 SGHNT and CDR2 YENEEA. The CDR3 is CASSFPLGGNTEAFF. As DNA, the CDR3 is TGTGCCAGCAGCTTCCCTCTGGGGGGAAACACTGAAGCTTTCTTT.

The chain carries TRBV6-1 and TRBJ2-7, with a tentative D call TRBD2 (5 bases). V lost 3 bases to trimming and J lost 0 bases, with 9 bases between them. Germline assignment: CDR1 MNHNS and CDR2 SASEGT. The CDR3 spans 14 residues. The CDR3 here is CASSDSDPSYEQYF. Written as DNA, the CDR3 is TGTGCCAGCAGTGATAGCGATCCCTCCTACGAGCAGTACTTC.

This clone appeared a few times. The chain carries TRBV5-1 and TRBJ2-4, with D perhaps TRBD1 (5 bases). With 8 bases removed from V and 6 bases from J, the gap between germline ends came to 15 bases. Germline V CDR1 and CDR2: SGHRS, YFSETQ. The CDR3 totals 13 residues. The DNA for the CDR3 is TGCGCCAGGGAAGATCAGGGTGGAAACATTCAGTACTTC. Translated: CAREDQGGNIQYF.

The rearrangement joins TRBV11-3 to TRBJ2-1, with unresolved D. Trimming pared 7 bases from V and 7 bases from J, leaving 17 bases between. The CDR3 totals 14 residues. In germline, CDR1 is SGHNT, CDR2 YENEEA. CDR3 coding DNA: TGTGCCAGCACCGAATTTTTCGTCGGGAATGAGCAGTTCTTC. Translation: CASTEFFVGNEQFF.

The chain carries TRBV7-2 and TRBJ2-7; the D gene is possibly TRBD2 (6 bases). V lost 5 bases to trimming and J lost 5 bases, with 16 bases between them. The germline V gene encodes CDR1 SGHTA and CDR2 FQGNSA. The CDR3 is 14 amino acids. The CDR3: CASSLTVGLNEQYF. The CDR3, as DNA: TGTGCCAGCAGCCTGACAGTCGGACTAAACGAGCAGTACTTC.

DNA for the CDR3: TGTGCCAGCGACAGGCGAGGTCAGCCCCAGCATTTT. Encoded protein: CASDRRGQPQHF. J is TRBJ1-5 and V is TRBV6-1; possibly TRBD1 for D (6 bases). Germline V gene data show CDR1 as MNHNS and CDR2 as SASEGT. Trimming shortened V by 8 bases and J by 6 bases, and 11 bases separated the two germline ends. CDR3 size: 12 residues.

CDR3 amino acids: CASSREVGSYEQYF. As DNA, the CDR3 is TGCGCCAGCAGCCGAGAAGTCGGTTCCTACGAGCAGTACTTC. V is TRBV4-3 and J is TRBJ2-7, with unresolved D. V was trimmed by 4 bases and J by 1 base, leaving 11 bases between them. This CDR3 is built from 14 residues. Germline V CDR1 and CDR2: LGHNA, YSLEER.

This rearrangement joins TRBV2 to TRBJ2-5, with TRBD2 matching over 14 bases. There are 14 residues in the CDR3. V lost 1 base, J lost 13 bases, and 5 bases stayed unmatched. In germline, CDR1 is SNHLY, CDR2 FYNNEI. CDR3 sequence (DNA): TGTGCCAGCAGTGAAGGGACTAGCGGGGGGAGGGGGTACTTC. Translated: CASSEGTSGGRGYF. Using reference TRBV2 and TRBJ2-5 for the parts outside the CDR3, the full variable domain is EPEVTQTPSHQVTQMGQEVILRCVPISNHLYFYWYRQILGQKVEFLVSFYNNEISEKSEIFDDQFSVERPDGSNFTLKIRSTKLEDSAMYFCASSEGTSGGRGYFGPGTRLLVL.